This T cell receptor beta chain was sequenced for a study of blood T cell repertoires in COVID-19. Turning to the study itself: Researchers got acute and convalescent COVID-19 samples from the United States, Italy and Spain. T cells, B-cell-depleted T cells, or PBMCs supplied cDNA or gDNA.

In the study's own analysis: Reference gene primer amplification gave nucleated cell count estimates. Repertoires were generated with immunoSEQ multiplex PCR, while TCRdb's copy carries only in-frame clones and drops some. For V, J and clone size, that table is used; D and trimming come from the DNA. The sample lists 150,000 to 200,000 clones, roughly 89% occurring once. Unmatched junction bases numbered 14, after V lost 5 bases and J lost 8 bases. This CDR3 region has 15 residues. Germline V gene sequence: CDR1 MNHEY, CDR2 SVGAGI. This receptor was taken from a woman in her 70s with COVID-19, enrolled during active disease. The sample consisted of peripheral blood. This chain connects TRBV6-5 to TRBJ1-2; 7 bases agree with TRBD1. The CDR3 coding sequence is TGTGCCAGCAGTCTACGACAGGGAGGTGTTGTGGGCTACACCTTC. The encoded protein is CASSLRQGGVVGYTF.